This TCR beta chain was sequenced for a study of T cells after yellow fever vaccination. This clonotype was seen only a few times. Trimming stripped 8 bases from V and 4 bases from J, with 12 bases between. This CDR3 spans 13 amino acids. TCRdb used MiXCR to reprocess the 5' RACE reads, holding one entry per CDR3 protein. The sample gives about 50,000 distinct CDR3 sequences, about 7.4% of which show up once; roughly 27% is in the top ten. Sample: CD8+ T cells sorted from PBMCs, taken about 2 weeks after the first yellow fever vaccination. V and J are TRBV12-3 or TRBV12-4 and TRBJ2-4; no reliable D call. The clonotype comes from a man aged 18 to 35 who received the YFV17D yellow fever vaccine. CDR3 sequence: CASVPALKNIQYF. CDR3 DNA: TGTGCCAGCGTCCCGGCACTGAAAAACATTCAGTACTTC.